This T cell receptor (beta chain) emerged from a study of CD8+ T cells in alopecia areata (dated by TCRdb to 2017 to 2018). For the wider study: Treated patients were enrolled in an open-label pilot trial of oral tofacitinib at 5 to 10 mg twice daily for moderate-to-severe alopecia areata. Tofacitinib was administered for 6 to 18 months, and 6 months of follow-up off drug were then conducted to assess delayed response and recurrence. For the treated patients, the SALT score, which quantifies what percentage of scalp surface area is affected, served as the measure of disease severity. To study T cell clonal expansion in alopecia areata, the researchers applied high-throughput TCRbeta sequencing to both the C3H/HeJ mouse model and human patients. On the human side, TCRbeta sequencing was run on scalp tissue and on sorted CD4+ and CD8+ peripheral blood T cells from healthy controls and from alopecia areata patients with either patchy or totalis/universalis disease. Tofacitinib-treated patients had biopsies at baseline and at 4 and 24 weeks of treatment, with a later scalp biopsy in several patients. Scalp clonality was compared among normal scalp (n=4), patchy alopecia areata scalp (n=8), and alopecia totalis/universalis scalp (n=8). RNA came from the PAXgene miRNA kit for fixed scalp, the miRNeasy kit for PBMCs, and the RNeasy kit for mouse skin. TCRbeta CDR3 regions were amplified by immunoSEQ multiplex PCR using 35 Vbeta forward and 13 Jbeta reverse primers. Overall results and qualifications from the work: During tofacitinib treatment, many expanded lesional clones stuck around in both scalp and blood, and this persistence may partly explain why relapse happens after treatment is stopped. Shared TCR sequences between patients were less evident than in mice, which may be partly attributable to HLA diversity in the patient population. Compared with normal scalp, lesional scalp, particularly in alopecia totalis/universalis, had higher clonality and more expanded CD8+ clones, which suggests antigenic drive. Tofacitinib significantly decreased scalp clonality and the number of expanded CD8+ clones among the top 100 scalp clones. Because the treated cohort was small and had only one nonresponder, larger studies are needed to examine links between baseline CD8+ expansion and response. Resident alphabeta T cells in normal human skin are also sequenced, complicating scalp TCR repertoire analysis, unlike mouse skin dominated by gammadelta T cells.

Receptors were amplified or captured by the immunoSEQ multiplex PCR assay. RNA was extracted from all samples and reverse transcribed into cDNA, which served as template for TCR sequencing. SuperScript III was used for first-strand cDNA synthesis, primed with a 2:1 mix of oligo-dT and random hexamers. A synthetic immune receptor repertoire was used to gauge amplification bias, and whatever bias remained was removed computationally. The paper's processing steps were these. Raw reads were preprocessed for error removal, and CDR3 was defined according to IMGT conventions as running from the conserved cysteine to phenylalanine. To get clonality, Shannon entropy was normalized by log2 of the number of productive unique TCRs and the result was subtracted from 1. Whether scalp clones were CD4 or CD8 was inferred by matching scalp TCRbeta sequences against CD4 and CD8 repertoires sorted from blood. Held by TCRdb, this immuneACCESS table contains in-frame sequences only and omits some clones. Under half of the omission traces to an unresolved V gene where checked; the cause of the rest is unknown. For V, J and clone size, that table is used; D and trimming come from the DNA. This sample holds under 200,000 clones; roughly 60% were observed only once. The ten largest clones capture about 14% of the sample.

The time point label on this specimen signifies: around 26 weeks on oral tofacitinib. The sample's treatment or condition, from its label and the paper: oral pan-JAK inhibitor, 5-10 mg twice daily. Peripheral blood and lesional scalp punch biopsies were obtained from patients with alopecia areata. PBMCs were isolated by density centrifugation and stained for CD3, CD4 and CD8, and CD4+ and CD8+ T cells were sorted on a FACSAria. To note about this clone: Its cognate antigen has yet to be identified. Base-call qualities are not available, and no considerably larger clone is one nucleotide away.

The sequenced sample was CD4+ T cells sorted from blood, obtained at week 24, from a patient treated with tofacitinib. The TCR originated in a human donor with alopecia areata.

The CDR3 protein is CASSLAPGQQETQYF. The bases are TGTGCCAGCAGCTTGGCCCCGGGTCAGCAAGAGACCCAGTACTTC. The receptor chain draws on TRBV5-6 and TRBJ2-5; the D gene is unclear. V is cut by 0 bases and J by 2 bases, and the space between the germline ends is 11 bases. The CDR3 goes from the cysteine to the phenylalanine over 15 residues. Only the CDR3 part of the read is kept: 45 bases, read in frame from the first base. CDR1 and CDR2 (SGHDT, YYEEEE) derive from the germline V gene.